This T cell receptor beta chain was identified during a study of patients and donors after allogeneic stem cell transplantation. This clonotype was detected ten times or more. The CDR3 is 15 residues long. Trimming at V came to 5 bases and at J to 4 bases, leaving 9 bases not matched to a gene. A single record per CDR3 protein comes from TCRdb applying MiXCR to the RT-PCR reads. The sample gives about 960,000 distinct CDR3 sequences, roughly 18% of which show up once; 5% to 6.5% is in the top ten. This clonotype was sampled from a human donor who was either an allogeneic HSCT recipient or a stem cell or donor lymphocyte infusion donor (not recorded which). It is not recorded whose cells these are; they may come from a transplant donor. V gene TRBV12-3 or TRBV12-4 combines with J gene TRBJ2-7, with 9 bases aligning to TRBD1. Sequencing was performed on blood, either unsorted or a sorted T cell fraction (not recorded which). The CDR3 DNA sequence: TGTGCCAGCAGTCCCGGCGGACAGGGGTTTTACGAGCAGTACTTC. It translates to CASSPGGQGFYEQYF.